Shown below are 24 T cell receptor beta chains from a single sample sequenced in a study of T cell changes during pregnancy in multiple sclerosis. Only in-frame clones appear in the TCRdb table, and some are missing; sequencing was by immunoSEQ multiplex PCR. The sample has roughly 83,000 clones, roughly nine tenths seen once. The specimen was PBMCs, collected in the first trimester of pregnancy. These receptors all come from a female donor in good health, serving as a control in a pregnancy study. Some clones in this sample may be carry-over from other donors' samples.

The J gene is TRBJ2-1, the V gene TRBV11-3, with D possibly matching TRBD2 (6 bases). The CDR3 runs 11 residues. Trimming left V 5 bases short and J 7 bases short, with 6 bases between. Germline assignment: CDR1 SGHNT and CDR2 YENEEA. CDR3 sequence: CASSGGNEQFF. CDR3 sequence (DNA): TGTGCCAGCAGCGGGGGGAATGAGCAGTTCTTC.

The V call is TRBV9, the J call TRBJ1-4; D is unclear. The CDR3 loop spans 14 amino acids. With 0 bases removed from V and 6 bases from J, the gap between germline ends came to 9 bases. Germline values: CDR1 SGDLS, CDR2 YYNGEE. The CDR3 DNA sequence: TGTGCCAGCAGCGTAGTCGACGGAGATGAAAAACTGTTTTTT. This translates into CASSVVDGDEKLFF. Full variable domain (remainder filled in from reference TRBV9 and TRBJ1-4): DSGVTQTPKHLITATGQRVTLRCSPRSGDLSVYWYQQSLDQGLQFLIQYYNGEERAKGNILERFSAQQFPDLHSELNLSSLELGDSALYFCASSVVDGDEKLFFGSGTQLSVL.

J is TRBJ1-5 and V is TRBV19; D not resolved. CDR1 is LNHDA and CDR2 is SQIVND in the germline V gene (reference sequence). The V end lost 4 bases, the J end lost 3 bases, and 13 bases lay between the germline ends. The CDR3 has 15 amino acids. The CDR3: CASSTPNLFNQPQHF. The CDR3 region has the DNA TGTGCCAGTAGTACCCCTAACTTATTCAATCAGCCCCAGCATTTT.

This clone has only a few counts. This chain connects TRBV19 to TRBJ1-5; 12 nucleotides match TRBD1. There are 15 residues in the CDR3. In germline, CDR1 is LNHDA, CDR2 SQIVND (reference sequence). The V gene end was trimmed by 5 bases and the J gene end by 8 bases; junction bases not matched to a gene: 7. CDR3 DNA sequence: TGTGCCAGTAGTTCCTGGGACAGGGGGCTTAAGCCCCAGCATTTT. Amino acids: CASSSWDRGLKPQHF.

The chain has TRBV5-4 and TRBJ2-1, with 10 positions matching TRBD1. The CDR3 loop spans 14 amino acids. Per germline, CDR1 SGHNT and CDR2 YYREEE (reference sequence). The V and J ends lost 4 bases and 7 bases, in that order; junction bases with no gene match: 5. The CDR3 bases are TGTGCCAGCAGCCAGGGACAGGGGTCGAATGAGCAGTTCTTC. This encodes CASSQGQGSNEQFF.

The chain employs TRBV5-1 and TRBJ2-1, with 9 nucleotides matching TRBD2. Trimming cost V 0 bases and J 7 bases; bases outside gene matches: 11. The CDR3 is 17 residues long. In germline, CDR1 is SGHRS, CDR2 YFSETQ. CDR3 in amino acids: CASSLAGGGALGNEQFF. The CDR3 DNA reads TGCGCCAGCAGCTTGGCTGGCGGGGGGGCGTTAGGAAATGAGCAGTTCTTC.

This clone is a singleton in its sample. Here the CDR3 reads CASSPQGYDTDTQYF. DNA for the CDR3: TGTGCCAGCAGTCCACAGGGATATGACACAGATACGCAGTATTTT. The V and J genes are TRBV2 and TRBJ2-3, with D possibly matching TRBD1 (6 bases). The CDR3 is 15 amino acids. The germline gives CDR1 SNHLY, CDR2 FYNNEI. V was shortened by 5 bases and J by 2 bases, with 14 bases between the two germline ends.

Only a few counts were recorded for this clone. The chain carries TRBV2 and TRBJ1-6; D gene uncertain. The CDR3 runs to 15 residues. Germline assignment: CDR1 SNHLY and CDR2 FYNNEI. Between the trimmed V and J ends, which lost 6 bases and 0 bases, there was a span of 9 bases. The CDR3 DNA reads as TGTGCCAGCAGGGCACAAAGCTCCTATAATTCACCCCTCCACTTT. This translates into CASRAQSSYNSPLHF. Looking up the rest from reference TRBV2 and TRBJ1-6 gives the full variable domain: EPEVTQTPSHQVTQMGQEVILRCVPISNHLYFYWYRQILGQKVEFLVSFYNNEISEKSEIFDDQFSVERPDGSNFTLKIRSTKLEDSAMYFCASRAQSSYNSPLHFGNGTRLTVT.

This rearrangement joins TRBV7-3 to TRBJ2-1; 9 nucleotides match TRBD2. The V gene end was trimmed by 2 bases and the J gene end by 10 bases; junction bases not matched to a gene: 3. Germline lookup yields CDR1 SGHTA and CDR2 FQGTGA. There are 13 residues in the CDR3. The CDR3 sequence is CASSLSREGEQFF. The CDR3 nucleotides are TGTGCCAGCAGCTTATCGCGGGAGGGAGAGCAGTTCTTC.

The gene calls are TRBV28 and TRBJ2-7; 7 bases line up with TRBD1. The germline gives CDR1 MDHEN, CDR2 SYDVKM. CDR3 length equals 14 residues. The ends lost 3 bases at V and 3 bases at J; junction bases unmatched: 5. The chain's CDR3 is CASSLFPGGYEQYF. The CDR3 nucleotides are TGTGCCAGCAGTTTGTTTCCAGGGGGCTACGAGCAGTACTTC.

This clone was picked up one time. The chain couples TRBV7-9 to TRBJ1-1; tentative D call: TRBD1 (5 bases). Trimming took 5 bases from V and 11 from J, leaving 15 bases between them. The CDR3 extends over 12 amino acids. Germline V gene sequence: CDR1 SEHNR, CDR2 FQNEAQ (reference sequence). This CDR3 is CASSPRGSHAFF. The CDR3 region has the DNA TGTGCCAGCAGCCCCCGGGGGAGTCACGCTTTCTTT. The variable domain in full, with the rest retrieved from reference TRBV7-9 and TRBJ1-1, is DTGVSQNPRHKITKRGQNVTFRCDPISEHNRLYWYRQTLGQGPEFLTYFQNEAQLEKSRLLSDRFSAERPKGSFSTLEIQRTEQGDSAMYLCASSPRGSHAFFGQGTRLTVV.

Remarks on this clone: This CDR3 is also generated by other DNA sequences in the sample. The chain has TRBV19 and TRBJ1-5; 8 nucleotides agree with TRBD1. The CDR3 spans 14 residues. The germline V gene has CDR1 LNHDA and CDR2 SQIVND (reference sequence). The junction had 4 bases not matched to a gene; V was cut back by 5 bases and J by 4 bases. In DNA form, the CDR3 reads TGTGCCAGTAGTCCCCGACAGGGGAATCAGCCCCAGCATTTT. The encoded protein is CASSPRQGNQPQHF.

This clone was seen more than once but under ten times. This chain joins TRBV30 and TRBJ1-5, with unresolved D. The CDR3 has 13 residues. Trimming took off 0 bases at V and 1 base at J, with 4 bases between the two ends. CDR1 and CDR2 from the germline V gene are GTSNPN and SVGIG (reference sequence). The CDR3, as DNA: TGTGCCTGGAGTGTACAAAGCAATCAGCCCCAGCATTTT. It translates to CAWSVQSNQPQHF.

With regard to this clone: The junction departs from the called germline gene at one end, perhaps through a read error. The V and J genes are TRBV5-1 and TRBJ1-1; D uncertain. Germline V gene sequence: CDR1 SGHRS, CDR2 YFSETQ. CDR3 size: 13 residues. CDR3 residues: CASTLGLNTEAFF. The CDR3 DNA reads TGCGCCAGCACCTTGGGTTTAAACACTGAAGCTTTCTTT.

This clone was counted a few times. CDR3 region: CASSQGTGDLGEAFF. The CDR3 coding sequence is TGCGCCAGCAGCCAAGGGACAGGGGACTTAGGTGAAGCTTTCTTT. The rearrangement uses TRBV5-1 and TRBJ1-1, with TRBD1 matching 10 bases. Germline-derived CDR1 and CDR2 are SGHRS and YFSETQ. This CDR3 region has 15 residues. V lost 4 bases and J lost 7; bases outside the gene matches: 10.

The genes are TRBV6-5 and TRBJ2-1, with D uncertain. CDR1 and CDR2 (germline): MNHEY, SVGAGI. CDR3 length: 15 residues. The germline V and J ends were trimmed by 4 bases and 1 base, with 11 bases remaining between them. CDR3 nucleotide sequence: TGTGCCAGCAGTTCCGACGGAGCTTCCTACAATGAGCAGTTCTTC. This codes for CASSSDGASYNEQFF.

This clone was recorded once. This chain links TRBV19 with TRBJ2-2; tentative D call: TRBD1 (6 bases). V shed 3 bases and J shed 8 bases, with 10 bases lying between them. The CDR3 loop spans 13 amino acids. CDR1 is LNHDA, CDR2 SQIVND, per germline (reference sequence). For the CDR3, the DNA is TGTGCCAGTAGTATTCCGAGGGGGGGGGAGCTGTTTTTT. Protein: CASSIPRGGELFF.

This clone was seen only once. This sequence joins TRBV10-2 and TRBJ2-1, with D perhaps TRBD2 (6 bases). Germline CDR1 reads WSHSY; CDR2 reads SAAADI. The ends were cut back, 2 bases at V and 9 bases at J, with 17 bases in the middle. This CDR3 comprises 15 residues. The CDR3: CASSETAGGTGEQFF. For the CDR3, the DNA is TGCGCCAGCAGTGAGACGGCAGGCGGGACGGGTGAGCAGTTCTTC.

The chain employs TRBV10-3 and TRBJ2-2; TRBD2 is a possible D gene (6 bases). The length of the CDR3 is 16 residues. Germline loops: CDR1 ENHRY, CDR2 SYGVKD. V lost 2 bases and J lost 0, with 10 bases in between. CDR3 sequence reads: CAISESGHANTGELFF. The CDR3 DNA follows: TGTGCCATCAGTGAGAGCGGGCACGCGAACACCGGGGAGCTGTTTTTT.

Regarding this clone: At one end the junction does not follow the germline gene, possibly because of a read error. The chain couples TRBV5-6 to TRBJ2-5; no definite D call. The germline CDR1 and CDR2 sequences are SGHDT and YYEEEE. CDR3 length: 13 amino acids. The CDR3, as DNA: TGTGCCAGCAGCTTGGCGTACCAGGAGACCCAGTACTTC. This translates into CASSLAYQETQYF.

This CDR3 reads CASSLGGTYEQYF. In nucleotides, the CDR3 is TGTGCCAGCAGCTTAGGAGGAACCTACGAGCAGTACTTC. This chain joins TRBV7-9 and TRBJ2-7; D remains ambiguous. Germline V gene data show CDR1 as SEHNR and CDR2 as FQNEAQ (reference sequence). Trimming shortened V by 1 base and J by 2 bases, and 6 bases separated the two germline ends. This CDR3 is 13 amino acids long.

V usage is TRBV5-1 and J usage is TRBJ2-7, with TRBD2 matching 8 bases. The CDR3 is 13 amino acids. The germline V gene has CDR1 SGHRS and CDR2 YFSETQ. Trimming took 0 bases from V and 7 from J; bases not matched to a gene: 3. The CDR3: CASSLVAGREQYF. Here the CDR3 DNA reads TGCGCCAGCAGCTTGGTAGCGGGAAGGGAGCAGTACTTC.

The genes are TRBV4-2 and TRBJ1-3; D may be TRBD1 (6 bases). CDR1 is LGHNA and CDR2 is YNFKEQ in the germline V gene. Trimming stripped 2 bases from V and 4 bases from J, with 15 bases between. The CDR3 covers 16 residues. The DNA of the CDR3 is TGTGCCAGCAGCCAACTCCAAACAGGGATGGGAAACACCATATATTTT. This translates into CASSQLQTGMGNTIYF.

J is TRBJ2-5 and V is TRBV9, with D perhaps TRBD1 (5 bases). Germline V gives CDR1 SGDLS, CDR2 YYNGEE. The V and J ends lost 0 bases and 5 bases respectively, with 17 bases between them. The CDR3 spans 16 residues. This chain's CDR3 is CASSVEGEESWETQYF. CDR3 nucleotide sequence: TGTGCCAGCAGCGTAGAAGGGGAAGAATCTTGGGAGACCCAGTACTTC.